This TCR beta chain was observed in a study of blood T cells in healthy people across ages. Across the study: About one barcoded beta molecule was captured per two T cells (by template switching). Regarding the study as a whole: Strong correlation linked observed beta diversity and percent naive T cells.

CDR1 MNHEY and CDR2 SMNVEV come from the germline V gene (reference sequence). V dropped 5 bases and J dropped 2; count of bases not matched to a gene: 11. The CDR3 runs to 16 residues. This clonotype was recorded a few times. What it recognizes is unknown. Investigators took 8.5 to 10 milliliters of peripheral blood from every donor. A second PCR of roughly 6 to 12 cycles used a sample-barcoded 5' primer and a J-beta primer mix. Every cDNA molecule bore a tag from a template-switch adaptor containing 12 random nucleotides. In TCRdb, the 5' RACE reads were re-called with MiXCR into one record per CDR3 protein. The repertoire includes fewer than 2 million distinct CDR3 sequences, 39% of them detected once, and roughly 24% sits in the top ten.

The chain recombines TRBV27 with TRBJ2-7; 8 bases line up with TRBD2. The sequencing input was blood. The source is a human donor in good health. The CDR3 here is CASSLSSGLGAYEQYF. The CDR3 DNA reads TGTGCCAGCAGTCTTTCATCGGGACTAGGAGCCTACGAGCAGTACTTC.